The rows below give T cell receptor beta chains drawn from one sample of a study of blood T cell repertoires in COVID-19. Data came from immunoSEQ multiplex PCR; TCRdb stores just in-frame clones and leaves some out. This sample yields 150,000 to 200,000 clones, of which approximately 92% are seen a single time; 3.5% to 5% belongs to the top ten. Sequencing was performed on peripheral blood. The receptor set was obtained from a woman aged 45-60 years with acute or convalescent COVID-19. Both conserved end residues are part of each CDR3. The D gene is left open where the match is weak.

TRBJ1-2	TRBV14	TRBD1	TGTGCCAGCAGCCGCTTGGGACAGAAGGATGGCTACACCTTC	CASSRLGQKDGYTF
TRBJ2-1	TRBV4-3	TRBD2	TGCGCCAGCAGCCCGGGACTAGCGAATTCGGGGCAGTTCTTC	CASSPGLANSGQFF
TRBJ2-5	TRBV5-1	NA	TGCGCCAGCAGCTTGAATCTGGTTAGCTTAGAGACCCAGTACTTC	CASSLNLVSLETQYF
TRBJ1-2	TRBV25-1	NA	TGTGCCAGCAGTGAAGGGGGCCCCTATGGCTACACCTTC	CASSEGGPYGYTF
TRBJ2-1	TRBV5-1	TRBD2	TGCGCCAGCAGTAGGACTAGCGGGGGGGCATACAATGAGCAGTTCTTC	CASSRTSGGAYNEQFF
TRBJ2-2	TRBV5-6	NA	TGTGCCAGCAGCTGGGAGGCTGTGAGGGTTAAGAAAGGGCCCGGGGAGCTGTTTTTT	CASSWEAVRVKKGPGELFF
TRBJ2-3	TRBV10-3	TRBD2	TGTGCCATCAGTGATGATAGCGGGGGCCCCAGCACAGATACGCAGTATTTT	CAISDDSGGPSTDTQYF
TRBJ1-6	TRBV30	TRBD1	TGTGCCTGGAGTCCGGGACAGGGAAGATCACCCCTCCACTTT	CAWSPGQGRSPLHF
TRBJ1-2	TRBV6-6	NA	TGTGCCAGCGGCTCGTATGGCTACACCTTC	CASGSYGYTF
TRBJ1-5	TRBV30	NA	TGTGCCTGGAGTACAGGGTTGGGCAATCAGCCCCAGCATTTT	CAWSTGLGNQPQHF
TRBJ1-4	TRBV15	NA	TGTGCCACCAGCGGGAGGGTGGGAACTAATGAAAAACTGTTTTTT	CATSGRVGTNEKLFF
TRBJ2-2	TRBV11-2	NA	TGTGCCAGCAGCTTAGGGGGTGGGCAGGGGTTCGGCGGGGAGCTGTTTTTT	CASSLGGGQGFGGELFF
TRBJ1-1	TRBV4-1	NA	TGCGCCAGCAGCCAAGCCTCGGACAGATTGAACACTGAAGCTTTCTTT	CASSQASDRLNTEAFF
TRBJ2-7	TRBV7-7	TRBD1	TGTGCCAGCAGCCCAGGGGGCTCCTACGAGCAGTACTTC	CASSPGGSYEQYF